The 10 T cell receptor beta chains listed next were all sequenced from one sample in a study of cytomegalovirus exposure and HLA in healthy donors. Amplification used 60 Vbeta primers and 13 Jbeta primers. Measured with immunoSEQ multiplex PCR; TCRdb has only the in-frame clones, and not every one. The sample lists fewer than 150,000 clones; around three quarters were seen once. The material sequenced was PBMCs. Source of these receptors: a man in his forties in good health and CMV-seropositive.

V is TRBV28 and J is TRBJ2-3; no firm D call. This CDR3 has 11 amino acids. The ends were cut back, 3 bases at V and 6 bases at J, with 4 bases in the middle. In germline, CDR1 is MDHEN, CDR2 SYDVKM. The CDR3 loop is CASSLQDTQYF. DNA for the CDR3: TGTGCCAGCAGTTTGCAGGATACGCAGTATTTT.

V usage is TRBV19 and J usage is TRBJ1-1; D gene ambiguous. The V gene's germline CDR1 is LNHDA and CDR2 SQIVND (reference sequence). V was cut by 1 base and J by 1 base, with 10 bases left in between. The CDR3 spans 15 residues. The CDR3 loop is CASSIGAPGNTEAFF. CDR3 sequence (DNA): TGTGCCAGTAGTATAGGGGCGCCAGGGAACACTGAAGCTTTCTTT.

This chain links TRBV19 with TRBJ2-5; 8 bases agree with TRBD1. The germline gives CDR1 LNHDA, CDR2 SQIVND (reference sequence). Trimming removed 5 bases from V and 2 bases from J; junction bases left unmatched: 10. CDR3 length equals 16 residues. CDR3 sequence (DNA): TGTGCCAGTAGTCTCCTTGGCGGGACAGGACAAGAGACCCAGTACTTC. Encoded protein: CASSLLGGTGQETQYF.

This clone was detected only a few times. One end of the junction fails to match germline, which may point to a read error. The chain couples TRBV15 to TRBJ2-2; the match to TRBD1 covers 10 bases. Germline assignment: CDR1 LNHNV and CDR2 YYDKDF (reference sequence). CDR3 length equals 14 residues. The CDR3: CATRGTGDTGELFF. Here the CDR3 DNA reads TGTGCTACCAGAGGGACAGGGGACACCGGGGAGCTGTTTTTT.

This chain links TRBV28 with TRBJ2-3; perhaps TRBD1 as D (5 bases). The CDR3 has 15 residues. The ends were cut back, 5 bases at V and 4 bases at J, with 16 bases in the middle. The germline V gene encodes CDR1 MDHEN and CDR2 SYDVKM. This chain's CDR3 is CASSTRTMPPDTQYF. For the CDR3, the DNA is TGTGCCAGCAGTACCCGGACAATGCCCCCAGATACGCAGTATTTT.

The chain carries TRBV27 and TRBJ2-5; no definite D call. The assigned J gene may be wrong: the sequence end matches TRBJ2-7 better. This CDR3 comprises 13 residues. Germline-derived CDR1 and CDR2 are MNHEY and SMNVEV (reference sequence). The CDR3 bases are TGTGCCAGCAGTTTCGGCAGGTCCTACGAGCAGTACTTC. Amino acids: CASSFGRSYEQYF.

The gene calls are TRBV7-8 and TRBJ2-7; tentatively, D is TRBD1 (5 bases). This CDR3 comprises 14 residues. CDR1 and CDR2 from the germline V gene are SGHVS and FQNEAQ. The ends were cut back, 5 bases at V and 2 bases at J, with 13 bases in the middle. DNA for the CDR3: TGTGCCAGCAGCCCTTTGGCGACAGCCTACGAGCAGTACTTC. This codes for CASSPLATAYEQYF.

The chain has TRBV11-3 and TRBJ2-1; TRBD2 agrees at 9 bases. The V segment lost 8 bases and the J segment 8 bases; nucleotides outside the gene matches: 13. The CDR3 spans 15 residues. CDR1 and CDR2 from the germline V gene are SGHNT and YENEEA. CDR3 DNA: TGTGCCAGCGCCCCGGAGGGGCGGGAGGGCGATGAGCAGTTCTTC. Its translation: CASAPEGREGDEQFF.

The chain recombines TRBV6-5 with TRBJ1-1; a weak D match, TRBD1 (5 bases). The V end lost 6 bases, the J end lost 6 bases, and 8 bases lay between the germline ends. The CDR3 has 11 residues. Germline V gene lookup returns CDR1 MNHEY and CDR2 SVGAGI. The CDR3 DNA reads TGTGCCAGCAGAAGGGGCGCTGAAGCTTTCTTT. Its translation: CASRRGAEAFF.

The chain combines TRBV28 with TRBJ1-1; 10 bases are a match to TRBD1. The V segment lost 7 bases and the J segment 5 bases; nucleotides outside the gene matches: 7. The CDR3 extends over 14 amino acids. CDR1 is MDHEN, CDR2 SYDVKM, per germline. CDR3 coding DNA: TGTGCCAGCACCAAGACAGGGGGCAAGACTGAAGCTTTCTTT. This translates into CASTKTGGKTEAFF.